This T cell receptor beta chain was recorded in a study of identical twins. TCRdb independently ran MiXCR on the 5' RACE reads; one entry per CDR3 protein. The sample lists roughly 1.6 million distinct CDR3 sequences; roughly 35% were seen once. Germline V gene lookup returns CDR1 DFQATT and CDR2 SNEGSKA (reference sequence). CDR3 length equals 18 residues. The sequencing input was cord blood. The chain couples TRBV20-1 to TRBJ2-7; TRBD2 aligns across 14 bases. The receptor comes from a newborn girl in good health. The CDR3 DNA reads TGCAGCGCCAAGGCGGGACTAGCGGGGGCCCATACGATATACGAGCAGTACTTC. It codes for CSAKAGLAGAHTIYEQYF.